Presented here are 7 T cell receptor beta chains from one specimen sequenced in a study of blood T cell repertoires in COVID-19. Libraries were prepared by immunoSEQ multiplex PCR; TCRdb keeps only in-frame clonotypes and omits some of them. The profile shows almost 250,000 clones, 86% of them singletons. The sample comprised peripheral blood. All receptors come from a woman at least 80 years old with COVID-19, enrolled during active disease.

This clone was seen more than once but under ten times. This chain joins TRBV2 and TRBJ1-5; 7 nucleotides agree with TRBD1. The germline gives CDR1 SNHLY, CDR2 FYNNEI. This CDR3 contains 14 residues. V was clipped by 6 bases and J by 7 bases; unmatched bases: 9. The chain's CDR3 is CASRWTGSGQPQHF. The DNA for the CDR3 is TGTGCCAGCAGGTGGACAGGCAGTGGCCAGCCCCAGCATTTT.

This clone was detected only once. The chain recombines TRBV30 with TRBJ2-2; 11 bases match TRBD2. Germline V CDR1 and CDR2: GTSNPN, SVGIG (reference sequence). Germline trimming cut 2 bases from V and 4 bases from J; bases unmatched to any gene: 3. This CDR3 region has 15 residues. Here the CDR3 reads CAWSKGLAGTGELFF. DNA for the CDR3: TGTGCCTGGAGTAAAGGACTAGCGGGCACCGGGGAGCTGTTTTTT. Using reference TRBV30 and TRBJ2-2 for the parts outside the CDR3, the full variable domain is SQTIHQWPATLVQPVGSPLSLECTVEGTSNPNLYWYRQAAGRGLQLLFYSVGIGQISSEVPQNLSASRPQDRQFILSSKKLLLSDSGFYLCAWSKGLAGTGELFFGEGSRLTVL.

This clone showed up just a few times. CDR3 nucleotide sequence: TGTGCCACCAGACCCAGGGCTAATGAAAAACTGTTTTTT. Translated: CATRPRANEKLFF. The J gene is TRBJ1-4, the V gene TRBV2; D might be TRBD1 (5 bases). The CDR3 extends over 13 amino acids. The germline V and J ends were trimmed by 10 bases and 3 bases, with 12 bases remaining between them. From germline, CDR1 is SNHLY and CDR2 FYNNEI. Together with reference TRBV2 and TRBJ1-4, the CDR3 gives the full variable domain: EPEVTQTPSHQVTQMGQEVILRCVPISNHLYFYWYRQILGQKVEFLVSFYNNEISEKSEIFDDQFSVERPDGSNFTLKIRSTKLEDSAMYFCATRPRANEKLFFGSGTQLSVL.

This chain uses TRBV28 with TRBJ2-7; D remains unclear. The CDR3 spans 13 residues. Germline CDR1 is MDHEN and CDR2 is SYDVKM. The V end was cut by 5 bases, the J end by 6 bases, with 14 bases between. The CDR3 DNA follows: TGTGCCAGCAGTGTTGGAAGAGGTTCCGAGCAGTACGTC. Protein: CASSVGRGSEQYV.

The chain recombines TRBV5-1 with TRBJ1-1; D not certain. There are 12 residues in the CDR3. The V and J ends lost 9 bases and 1 base respectively, with 10 bases between them. Per germline, CDR1 SGHRS and CDR2 YFSETQ. The CDR3 sequence is CATREPNTEAFF. CDR3 coding DNA: TGCGCCACACGCGAACCGAACACTGAAGCTTTCTTT. Together with reference TRBV5-1 and TRBJ1-1, the CDR3 gives the full variable domain: KAGVTQTPRYLIKTRGQQVTLSCSPISGHRSVSWYQQTPGQGLQFLFEYFSETQRNKGNFPGRFSGRQFSNSRSEMNVSTLELGDSALYLCATREPNTEAFFGQGTRLTVV.

This clone has only a few counts. The V gene is TRBV6-5, the J gene TRBJ1-3; perhaps TRBD1 as D (6 bases). The germline V gene encodes CDR1 MNHEY and CDR2 SVGAGI. The ends were cut back, 7 bases at V and 7 bases at J, with 20 bases in the middle. The CDR3 sequence is 15 residues long. Here the CDR3 DNA reads TGTGCCAGCATTCCGATGGGCGCAGGGGTTAACACCATATATTTT. Translation gives CASIPMGAGVNTIYF.

The chain is built from TRBV18 and TRBJ2-7, with 10 bases fitting TRBD1. Germline loops: CDR1 KGHSH, CDR2 LQKENI. CDR3 length equals 15 residues. V shed 6 bases and J 4 bases; nucleotides not matched to a gene: 9. For the CDR3, the DNA is TGTGCCAGCTCCCTTACGACAGGGGGCGTGTACGAGCAGTACTTC. It encodes CASSLTTGGVYEQYF.